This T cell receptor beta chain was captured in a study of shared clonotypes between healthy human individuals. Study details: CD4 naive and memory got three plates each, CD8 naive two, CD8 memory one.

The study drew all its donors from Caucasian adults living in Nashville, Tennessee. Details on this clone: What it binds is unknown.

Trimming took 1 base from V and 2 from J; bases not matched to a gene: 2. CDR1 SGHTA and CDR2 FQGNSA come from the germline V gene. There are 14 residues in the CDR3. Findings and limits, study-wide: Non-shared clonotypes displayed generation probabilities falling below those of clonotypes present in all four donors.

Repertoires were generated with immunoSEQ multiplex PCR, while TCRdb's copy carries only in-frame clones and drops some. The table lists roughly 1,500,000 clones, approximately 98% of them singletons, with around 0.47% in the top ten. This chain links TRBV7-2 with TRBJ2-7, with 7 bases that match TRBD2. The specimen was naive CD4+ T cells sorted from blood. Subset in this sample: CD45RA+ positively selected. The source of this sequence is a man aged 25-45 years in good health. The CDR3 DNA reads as TGTGCCAGCAGCTTAGAACTAGCGCCCTACGAGCAGTACTTC. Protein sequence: CASSLELAPYEQYF. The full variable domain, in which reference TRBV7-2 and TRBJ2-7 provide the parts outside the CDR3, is GAGVSQSPSNKVTEKGKDVELRCDPISGHTALYWYRQSLGQGLEFLIYFQGNSAPDKSGLPSDRFSAERTGGSVSTLTIQRTQQEDSAVYLCASSLELAPYEQYFGPGTRLTVT.